These 20 T cell receptor beta chains share one sample of origin, sequenced in a study of blood T cell repertoires in COVID-19. Clones were sequenced by immunoSEQ multiplex PCR, and TCRdb holds only the in-frame ones, with some missing. Of about 240,000 clones listed, 86% are singletons. Specimen: peripheral blood. The source of these receptors is a man older than 75 with acute or convalescent COVID-19.

This clone was picked up a small number of times. The chain carries TRBV2 and TRBJ2-7, with D tentatively TRBD2 (6 bases). The CDR3 has 11 residues. V shed 6 bases and J shed 5 bases, with 8 bases lying between them. The germline CDR1 and CDR2 sequences are SNHLY and FYNNEI. This CDR3 is CASRGEDEQYF. In DNA form, the CDR3 reads TGTGCCAGCAGAGGGGAGGACGAGCAGTACTTC.

This chain connects TRBV6-6 to TRBJ1-5; a weak D match, TRBD1 (5 bases). This CDR3 spans 14 amino acids. Germline values: CDR1 MNHNY, CDR2 SVGAGI (reference sequence). V lost 7 bases and J 6 bases, leaving 16 bases between the germline ends. For the CDR3, the DNA is TGTGCCAGCATACTAGGTGGCGGGGGTCAGCCCCAGCATTTT. Encoded protein: CASILGGGGQPQHF.

The rearrangement joins TRBV15 to TRBJ1-2, with D possibly TRBD1 on 5 matching bases. CDR3 length: 15 residues. V shed 0 bases and J shed 6 bases, with 14 bases lying between them. Germline V lookup: CDR1 LNHNV, CDR2 YYDKDF (reference sequence). The chain's CDR3 is CATSRDRPGYDGYTF. In DNA form, the CDR3 reads TGTGCCACCAGCAGAGATCGGCCAGGGTATGATGGCTACACCTTC. The entire variable domain, with the rest obtained from reference TRBV15 and TRBJ1-2, is as follows: DAMVIQNPRYQVTQFGKPVTLSCSQTLNHNVMYWYQQKSSQAPKLLFHYYDKDFNNEADTPDNFQSRRPNTSFCFLDIRSPGLGDTAMYLCATSRDRPGYDGYTFGSGTRLTVV.

V gene TRBV6-2 or TRBV6-3 combines with J gene TRBJ1-2; tentative D call: TRBD1 (6 bases). The germline V gene has CDR1 MNHEY and CDR2 SVGEGT. This CDR3 has 16 residues. V lost 0 bases and J lost 5, with 16 bases in between. The CDR3 reads CASSYSTSGQAYGYTF. The DNA for the CDR3 is TGTGCCAGCAGTTACTCGACTTCGGGACAAGCTTATGGCTACACCTTC.

DNA of the CDR3: TGTGCCAGCAGCCAACAGGGTTTGAGTTCACCCCTCCACTTT. This encodes CASSQQGLSSPLHF. J is TRBJ1-6 and V is TRBV7-9, with D perhaps TRBD1 (6 bases). Trimming shortened V by 5 bases and J by 9 bases, and 14 bases separated the two germline ends. Germline V gene data show CDR1 as SEHNR and CDR2 as FQNEAQ (reference sequence). The length of the CDR3 is 14 residues.

This clone was seen a handful of times. The chain recombines TRBV5-1 with TRBJ1-4; perhaps TRBD1 as D (5 bases). This CDR3 spans 15 amino acids. Germline V gene data show CDR1 as SGHRS and CDR2 as YFSETQ. V was clipped by 4 bases and J by 7 bases, with 17 bases between them. The CDR3 coding sequence is TGCGCCAGCAGCCGAGATGGGCAGGGAGGTGAAAAACTGTTTTTT. Translated: CASSRDGQGGEKLFF.

A word on this clone: This sample includes further DNA sequences coding for the same CDR3. The V gene is TRBV19, the J gene TRBJ1-1, with TRBD1 as a possible D gene (5 bases). The V gene lost 3 bases and the J gene lost 2 bases, with 10 bases spanning the gap. Per the germline V gene, CDR1 is LNHDA and CDR2 is SQIVND (reference sequence). This CDR3 has 14 residues. CDR3 nucleotides: TGTGCCAGTAGTATTGGTACAGGAAACACTGAAGCTTTCTTT. Its protein is CASSIGTGNTEAFF.

The rearrangement joins TRBV28 to TRBJ2-7, with TRBD1 identical over 9 bases. The CDR3 totals 16 residues. V lost 6 bases and J lost 3; bases outside the gene matches: 12. Germline V gives CDR1 MDHEN, CDR2 SYDVKM. CDR3 region: CASSSRGTGKFYEQYF. CDR3 bases: TGTGCCAGCAGCTCCCGCGGGACAGGGAAATTCTACGAGCAGTACTTC.

Only a few counts were recorded for this clone. The chain has TRBV5-1 and TRBJ1-2, with TRBD1 matching over 7 bases. V trimming: 0 bases; J trimming: 6 bases; junction bases outside the gene matches: 8. The V gene's germline CDR1 is SGHRS and CDR2 YFSETQ. The CDR3 has 15 residues. CDR3 amino acids: CASSLAGGLGDGYTF. DNA for the CDR3: TGCGCCAGCAGCTTGGCAGGGGGTCTCGGGGATGGCTACACCTTC.

The chain combines TRBV2 with TRBJ1-5; TRBD1 agrees at 9 bases. With V trimmed by 4 bases and J by 4 bases, 5 bases remained unmatched. Looked up from germline, CDR1 is SNHLY and CDR2 is FYNNEI. The CDR3 totals 15 residues. The CDR3, as DNA: TGTGCCAGCAGTGTAAGACAGGGGGTGAATCAGCCCCAGCATTTT. Translating it yields CASSVRQGVNQPQHF. Variable domain in full (rest from reference TRBV2 and TRBJ1-5): EPEVTQTPSHQVTQMGQEVILRCVPISNHLYFYWYRQILGQKVEFLVSFYNNEISEKSEIFDDQFSVERPDGSNFTLKIRSTKLEDSAMYFCASSVRQGVNQPQHFGDGTRLSIL.

This clone was recorded a few times. Different DNA sequences within this sample yield the same CDR3. The chain employs TRBV4-1 and TRBJ1-3, with 7 bases matching TRBD1. CDR3 length equals 16 residues. Unmatched junction bases numbered 6, after V lost 2 bases and J lost 2 bases. Germline values: CDR1 MGHRA, CDR2 YSYEKL. CDR3 DNA: TGCGCCAGCAGCCAACCCGACAGGGATCCTGGAAACACCATATATTTT. Translated, it gives CASSQPDRDPGNTIYF.

The chain links TRBV5-6 to TRBJ2-7; D is perhaps TRBD1 (6 bases). CDR3 length: 14 residues. V lost 2 bases to trimming and J lost 3 bases, with 12 bases between them. Germline assignment: CDR1 SGHDT and CDR2 YYEEEE. CDR3 DNA sequence: TGTGCCAGCAGCTTTATAAAGGGGGACTACGAGCAGTACTTC. Protein product: CASSFIKGDYEQYF. Using reference TRBV5-6 and TRBJ2-7 for the parts outside the CDR3, the full variable domain is DAGVTQSPTHLIKTRGQQVTLRCSPKSGHDTVSWYQQALGQGPQFIFQYYEEEERQRGNFPDRFSGHQFPNYSSELNVNALLLGDSALYLCASSFIKGDYEQYFGPGTRLTVT.

The rearrangement joins TRBV27 to TRBJ2-7; 11 bases align to TRBD2. This CDR3 is 13 amino acids long. The V and J ends lost 5 bases and 4 bases, in that order; junction bases with no gene match: 1. The germline V gene has CDR1 MNHEY and CDR2 SMNVEV (reference sequence). CDR3 sequence (DNA): TGTGCCAGCAGTGGGACTAGCGGATACGAGCAGTACTTC. It is translated as CASSGTSGYEQYF.

The V and J genes are TRBV28 and TRBJ2-4; a weak D match, TRBD2 (6 bases). CDR1 and CDR2 from the germline V gene are MDHEN and SYDVKM. The CDR3 is made up of 15 amino acids. V lost 5 bases to trimming and J lost 2 bases, with 13 bases between them. The CDR3 reads CASSPFGGTKNIQYF. The CDR3 nucleotides are TGTGCCAGCAGTCCCTTCGGGGGAACCAAAAACATTCAGTACTTC. The full variable domain, rest sourced from reference TRBV28 and TRBJ2-4, is DVKVTQSSRYLVKRTGEKVFLECVQDMDHENMFWYRQDPGLGLRLIYFSYDVKMKEKGDIPEGYSVSREKKERFSLILESASTNQTSMYLCASSPFGGTKNIQYFGAGTRLSVL.

The J gene is TRBJ1-2, the V gene TRBV11-2, with a weak D call TRBD1 (5 bases). There are 15 residues in the CDR3. The ends were cut back, 5 bases at V and 2 bases at J, with 15 bases in the middle. CDR1 and CDR2 from the germline V gene are SGHAT and FQNNGV. In DNA form, the CDR3 reads TGTGCCAGCAGCCAAAGCCTTCGACAGAACTATGGCTACACCTTC. Its translation is CASSQSLRQNYGYTF.

The rearrangement uses TRBV24-1 and TRBJ1-2, with unresolved D. The CDR3 extends over 13 amino acids. V shed 6 bases and J shed 2 bases, with 9 bases lying between them. CDR1 and CDR2 (germline): KGHDR, SFDVKD. The CDR3 DNA is TGTGCCACCAGTCGTGGGCCAAACTATGGCTACACCTTC. It translates to CATSRGPNYGYTF.

V gene TRBV3-1 (or the pseudogene TRBV3-2) combines with J gene TRBJ2-3, with no clear D. Trimming took off 6 bases at V and 5 bases at J, with 9 bases between the two ends. This CDR3 contains 12 residues. Germline assignment: CDR1 LGHDT and CDR2 YNNKEL (reference sequence). The CDR3 region is CASSSAGDTQYF. CDR3 in DNA: TGTGCCAGCAGTTCGGCAGGAGATACGCAGTATTTT.

V and J are TRBV27 and TRBJ2-7; D possibly corresponds to TRBD1 (6 bases). CDR3 length: 13 amino acids. Germline V gene data show CDR1 as MNHEY and CDR2 as SMNVEV (reference sequence). Trimming took off 7 bases at V and 3 bases at J, with 13 bases between the two ends. CDR3 in amino acids: CASKRTRGYEQYF. CDR3 bases: TGTGCCAGCAAGAGGACCAGGGGCTACGAGCAGTACTTC.

Notes on this clone: The same CDR3 can be traced to other DNA sequences in this sample. CDR3 nucleotides: TGTGCCAGCAGTTTAGTAGGGGACTATGGCTACACCTTC. It yields the protein CASSLVGDYGYTF. The rearrangement uses TRBV28 and TRBJ1-2, with D maybe TRBD1 (5 bases). V dropped 2 bases and J dropped 3 bases, with 7 bases sitting between them. Per the germline V gene, CDR1 is MDHEN and CDR2 is SYDVKM. The CDR3 has 13 residues.

The V call is TRBV7-8, the J call TRBJ2-3, with 7 bases that match TRBD1. Per germline, CDR1 SGHVS and CDR2 FQNEAQ. The CDR3 length is 17 residues. V trimming: 5 bases; J trimming: 4 bases; junction bases outside the gene matches: 15. The CDR3 nucleotides are TGTGCCAGCAGCGTACCTTCCAGGGGGTCCCGCGCAGATACGCAGTATTTT. Amino acid sequence: CASSVPSRGSRADTQYF.